One sample yielded the 24 T cell receptor beta chains listed below, sequenced in a study of chemoradiotherapy in HPV16-positive cancers. Assay: immunoSEQ multiplex PCR; the TCRdb copy retains only in-frame clones and omits some. The data show about 4,400 clones, about nine tenths seen once. Collection took place from a patient who underwent chemoradiotherapy. The receptors were sampled from a human donor with HPV-associated anogenital cancer.

For the CDR3, the DNA is TGTGCCAGCAGCCCAACCCGCCCCCCGACCGGGGAGCTGTTTTTT. Protein product: CASSPTRPPTGELFF. The J gene is TRBJ2-2, the V gene TRBV7-8; the D is unclear. Per the germline V gene, CDR1 is SGHVS and CDR2 is FQNEAQ. The CDR3 spans 15 residues. Trimming removed 5 bases from V and 5 bases from J, with 15 bases in between.

The chain recombines TRBV9 with TRBJ2-3; 11 bases agree with TRBD2. Unmatched junction bases numbered 5, after V lost 4 bases and J lost 4 bases. Germline-derived CDR1 and CDR2 are SGDLS and YYNGEE. The CDR3 contains 15 residues. The CDR3 region is CASSIAGGLSDTQYF. CDR3 in DNA: TGTGCCAGCAGCATAGCGGGGGGGCTCTCAGATACGCAGTATTTT.

This rearrangement joins TRBV7-6 to TRBJ1-3, with D possibly TRBD1 on 6 matching bases. With 2 bases removed from V and 1 base from J, the gap between germline ends came to 9 bases. Germline V lookup: CDR1 SGHVS, CDR2 FNYEAQ. This CDR3 has 15 amino acids. The chain's CDR3 is CASSLRGGSGNTIYF. The CDR3 nucleotides are TGTGCCAGCAGCTTAAGAGGGGGGTCTGGAAACACCATATATTTT. The complete variable domain, with remaining parts taken from reference TRBV7-6 and TRBJ1-3, reads GAGVSQSPRYKVTKRGQDVALRCDPISGHVSLYWYRQALGQGPEFLTYFNYEAQQDKSGLPNDRFSAERPEGSISTLTIQRTEQRDSAMYRCASSLRGGSGNTIYFGEGSWLTVV.

CDR3 bases: TGTGCTAGTGGTCCGGGACAGGGGTTCCAAGAGACCCAGTACTTC. This codes for CASGPGQGFQETQYF. This chain links TRBV12-5 with TRBJ2-5, with 10 bases lining up with TRBD1. Germline lookup yields CDR1 LGHNT and CDR2 FRNRAP. With V trimmed by 5 bases and J by 1 base, 4 bases remained unmatched. There are 15 residues in the CDR3. Supplemented by reference TRBV12-5 and TRBJ2-5, the full variable domain reads DARVTQTPRHKVTEMGQEVTMRCQPILGHNTVFWYRQTMMQGLELLAYFRNRAPLDDSGMPKDRFSAEMPDATLATLKIQPSEPRDSAVYFCASGPGQGFQETQYFGPGTRLLVL.

In this sample, this clone turned up once. The J gene is TRBJ2-7, the V gene TRBV27; the D gene is possibly TRBD1 (6 bases). The germline V and J ends were trimmed by 5 bases and 4 bases, with 24 bases remaining between them. This CDR3 has 17 residues. CDR1 and CDR2 from the germline V gene are MNHEY and SMNVEV (reference sequence). The CDR3 region is CASSADQQGMIGYEQYF. In DNA, the CDR3 is TGTGCCAGCAGTGCTGACCAACAGGGAATGATTGGTTACGAGCAGTACTTC.

V and J are TRBV11-3 and TRBJ1-6; the match to TRBD1 covers 9 bases. In germline, CDR1 is SGHNT, CDR2 YENEEA. CDR3 length: 14 residues. After removal of 6 bases from V and 6 bases from J, the junction contained 3 bases not matched to a gene. DNA of the CDR3: TGTGCCAGCAGGTCGGGACAGGGTAATTCACCCCTCCACTTT. Protein sequence: CASRSGQGNSPLHF.

This sequence joins TRBV30 and TRBJ1-1; D gene uncertain. Trimming stripped 5 bases from V and 4 bases from J, with 8 bases between. This CDR3 contains 11 residues. Germline loops: CDR1 GTSNPN, CDR2 SVGIG (reference sequence). The CDR3 loop reads CAWGKSTEAFF. The CDR3 nucleotides are TGTGCCTGGGGTAAGAGCACTGAAGCTTTCTTT. Using reference TRBV30 and TRBJ1-1 for the parts outside the CDR3, the full variable domain is SQTIHQWPATLVQPVGSPLSLECTVEGTSNPNLYWYRQAAGRGLQLLFYSVGIGQISSEVPQNLSASRPQDRQFILSSKKLLLSDSGFYLCAWGKSTEAFFGQGTRLTVV.

The V call is TRBV9, the J call TRBJ1-6, with D perhaps matching TRBD1 (6 bases). Germline V lookup: CDR1 SGDLS, CDR2 YYNGEE. CDR3 length: 14 residues. The V end lost 0 bases, the J end lost 7 bases, and 8 bases lay between the germline ends. The CDR3: CASSVGQGNSPLHF. DNA for the CDR3: TGTGCCAGCAGCGTAGGGCAGGGGAATTCACCCCTCCACTTT.

This rearrangement joins TRBV11-2 to TRBJ1-4, with D maybe TRBD1 (5 bases). V lost 5 bases to trimming and J lost 8 bases, with 12 bases between them. CDR1 is SGHAT and CDR2 is FQNNGV in the germline V gene. The CDR3 spans 13 residues. Here the CDR3 reads CASSRGGFEKLFF. The CDR3 DNA is TGTGCCAGCAGCCGGGGGGGTTTCGAAAAACTGTTTTTT.

CDR3 nucleotide sequence: TGCGCCAGCAGCCTATTAGGGACTAGCGGGGTTCTGAATGAGCAGTTCTTC. Translation: CASSLLGTSGVLNEQFF. The rearrangement uses TRBV5-1 and TRBJ2-1, with TRBD2 identical over 13 bases. Germline loops: CDR1 SGHRS, CDR2 YFSETQ. CDR3 size: 17 residues. Trimming cost V 4 bases and J 7 bases; bases outside gene matches: 11. The complete variable domain, with remaining parts taken from reference TRBV5-1 and TRBJ2-1, reads KAGVTQTPRYLIKTRGQQVTLSCSPISGHRSVSWYQQTPGQGLQFLFEYFSETQRNKGNFPGRFSGRQFSNSRSEMNVSTLELGDSALYLCASSLLGTSGVLNEQFFGPGTRLTVL.

The chain links TRBV19 to TRBJ1-5, with 7 nucleotides matching TRBD1. This CDR3 is built from 14 residues. V shed 5 bases, J shed 4 bases, and the junction held 5 bases outside the gene matches. Germline CDR1 LNHDA, CDR2 SQIVND (reference sequence). CDR3: CASSPGQQNQPQHF. For the CDR3, the DNA is TGTGCCAGTAGTCCGGGACAGCAAAATCAGCCCCAGCATTTT.

The V and J genes are TRBV9 and TRBJ2-1, with D possibly matching TRBD2 (6 bases). Trimming shortened V by 2 bases and J by 2 bases, and 8 bases separated the two germline ends. This CDR3 has 14 amino acids. Germline V gene sequence: CDR1 SGDLS, CDR2 YYNGEE. Here the CDR3 DNA reads TGTGCCAGCAGCGTTAGCGGTACCTACAATGAGCAGTTCTTC. The encoded protein is CASSVSGTYNEQFF.

The chain combines TRBV6-1 with TRBJ1-4, with unresolved D. Trimming removed 1 base from V and 14 bases from J, with 11 bases in between. This CDR3 is built from 12 residues. CDR1 is MNHNS and CDR2 is SASEGT in the germline V gene. CDR3 residues: CASSEVGRFLFF. CDR3 sequence (DNA): TGTGCCAGCAGTGAAGTTGGAAGGTTCCTGTTTTTT.

This clone was seen a single time. V usage is TRBV29-1 and J usage is TRBJ2-1, with 9 bases matching TRBD2. This CDR3 spans 13 amino acids. Trimming at V came to 6 bases and at J to 7 bases, leaving 7 bases not matched to a gene. Germline assignment: CDR1 SQVTM and CDR2 ANQGSEA. The CDR3 nucleotides are TGCAGCGTCCGTCGGACTAGCGCGAATGAGCAGTTCTTC. Its protein product is CSVRRTSANEQFF.

The chain's CDR3 is CASSQNRGGGDEQYF. The CDR3 coding sequence is TGTGCCAGCAGCCAAAATCGCGGGGGGGGAGACGAGCAGTACTTC. V gene TRBV4-2 combines with J gene TRBJ2-7; 9 nucleotides agree with TRBD2. Per the germline V gene, CDR1 is LGHNA and CDR2 is YNFKEQ. The CDR3 runs 15 residues. The V gene end was trimmed by 2 bases and the J gene end by 5 bases; junction bases not matched to a gene: 7.

The rearrangement links TRBV4-2 to TRBJ1-2; no definite D call. This CDR3 contains 15 residues. V was clipped by 1 base and J by 0 bases, with 9 bases between them. Germline loops: CDR1 LGHNA, CDR2 YNFKEQ. In DNA, the CDR3 is TGTGCCAGCAGCCAAGCGAGAGACACTAACTATGGCTACACCTTC. This translates into CASSQARDTNYGYTF.

The chain links TRBV18 to TRBJ2-5, with 10 bases identical to TRBD1. CDR1 is KGHSH and CDR2 is LQKENI in the germline V gene. The CDR3 runs to 14 residues. V lost 3 bases and J lost 5; bases outside the gene matches: 3. CDR3 in amino acids: CASSPGTGVETQYF. CDR3 DNA: TGTGCCAGCTCACCTGGGACAGGGGTCGAGACCCAGTACTTC.

This chain connects TRBV19 to TRBJ2-7; D is possibly TRBD1 or TRBD2 (5 bases each). The germline V and J ends were trimmed by 5 bases and 10 bases, with 21 bases remaining between them. This CDR3 comprises 14 residues. The germline gives CDR1 LNHDA, CDR2 SQIVND (reference sequence). The chain's CDR3 is CASSADSGIKEQYF. CDR3 nucleotide sequence: TGTGCCAGTAGTGCAGACAGCGGAATCAAGGAACAGTACTTC.

This sequence joins TRBV10-3 and TRBJ1-6; 11 nucleotides match TRBD1. Germline V gives CDR1 ENHRY, CDR2 SYGVKD. The V and J ends lost 5 bases and 9 bases, in that order; junction bases with no gene match: 3. This CDR3 has 14 residues. The CDR3 protein is CAISTGTGGSPLHF. DNA of the CDR3: TGTGCCATCAGTACCGGGACAGGGGGTTCACCCCTCCACTTT.

The V gene is TRBV5-4, the J gene TRBJ2-2; either TRBD1 or TRBD2 may fit D (5 bases each). Germline assignment: CDR1 SGHNT and CDR2 YYREEE (reference sequence). The CDR3 sequence is 15 residues long. Trimming took 4 bases from V and 1 from J, leaving 11 bases between them. CDR3 amino acids: CASSTGAGNTGELFF. CDR3 in DNA: TGTGCCAGCAGCACCGGGGCAGGGAACACCGGGGAGCTGTTTTTT.

The chain carries TRBV5-1 and TRBJ2-1; 14 bases are shared with TRBD2. CDR3 length: 18 amino acids. The germline V gene encodes CDR1 SGHRS and CDR2 YFSETQ. V was clipped by 3 bases and J by 0 bases; unmatched bases: 5. The CDR3 reads CASSSRLAGGSSYNEQFF. The CDR3 bases are TGCGCCAGCAGCTCCCGACTAGCGGGAGGGAGCTCCTACAATGAGCAGTTCTTC.

The CDR3 DNA follows: TGTGCCACCAGCCCAGGGGCCCACTCCTACGAGCAGTACTTC. The encoded protein is CATSPGAHSYEQYF. The chain recombines TRBV15 with TRBJ2-7; a weak D match, TRBD1 (6 bases). The CDR3 runs 14 residues. The V and J ends lost 5 bases and 0 bases respectively, with 11 bases between them. Germline V gene data show CDR1 as LNHNV and CDR2 as YYDKDF (reference sequence).

The rearrangement joins TRBV4-1 to TRBJ2-7; the D is unclear. Germline V gives CDR1 MGHRA, CDR2 YSYEKL. With 2 bases removed from V and 5 bases from J, the gap between germline ends came to 16 bases. The CDR3 is 15 amino acids. CDR3 bases: TGCGCCAGCAGCCAACCCTGGGTAGGTCTCGACGAGCAGTACTTC. Its protein product is CASSQPWVGLDEQYF.

The chain couples TRBV15 to TRBJ2-2; 8 positions match TRBD1. Germline V gene sequence: CDR1 LNHNV, CDR2 YYDKDF (reference sequence). The V gene end was trimmed by 0 bases and the J gene end by 2 bases; junction bases not matched to a gene: 5. The CDR3 has 17 amino acids. Here the CDR3 DNA reads TGTGCCACCAGCAGAGATCTGGGGACAGGAAACACCGGGGAGCTGTTTTTT. Translated: CATSRDLGTGNTGELFF. Looking up the rest from reference TRBV15 and TRBJ2-2 gives the full variable domain: DAMVIQNPRYQVTQFGKPVTLSCSQTLNHNVMYWYQQKSSQAPKLLFHYYDKDFNNEADTPDNFQSRRPNTSFCFLDIRSPGLGDTAMYLCATSRDLGTGNTGELFFGEGSRLTVL.